Below are 13 T cell receptor beta chains sequenced from a single sample in a study of blood T cell repertoires in COVID-19. Data came from immunoSEQ multiplex PCR; TCRdb stores just in-frame clones and leaves some out. This sample has 150,000 to 200,000 clones; roughly 85% occur once, and the top ten carry about 5%. The source material was peripheral blood. These receptors were taken from a woman in her twenties or thirties with acute or convalescent COVID-19.

This rearrangement joins TRBV7-9 to TRBJ2-7; D possibly corresponds to TRBD2 (5 bases). Germline CDR1 and CDR2: SEHNR and FQNEAQ (reference sequence). The CDR3 runs 14 residues. Trimming removed 1 base at V and 4 bases at J, with 11 bases between. CDR3 protein: CASSLDNGGYEQYF. The CDR3 nucleotides are TGTGCCAGCAGCTTAGATAACGGCGGGTACGAGCAGTACTTC.

V usage is TRBV19 and J usage is TRBJ2-5; maybe TRBD2 (6 bases). V lost 11 bases, J lost 2 bases, and 15 bases lay in between. This CDR3 is built from 13 residues. CDR1 and CDR2 from the germline V gene are LNHDA and SQIVND (reference sequence). The CDR3 spells CASRGTVQETQYF. DNA for the CDR3: TGTGCCTCCCGCGGGACTGTTCAAGAGACCCAGTACTTC.

J is TRBJ1-1 and V is TRBV2; D possibly corresponds to TRBD1 (5 bases). Germline loops: CDR1 SNHLY, CDR2 FYNNEI. The CDR3 is 13 residues long. V was clipped by 7 bases and J by 6 bases, with 15 bases between them. CDR3 bases: TGTGCCAGCAAAGACGCGGGGACTTCTGAAGCTTTCTTT. Translating gives CASKDAGTSEAFF. The variable domain in full, with the rest retrieved from reference TRBV2 and TRBJ1-1, is EPEVTQTPSHQVTQMGQEVILRCVPISNHLYFYWYRQILGQKVEFLVSFYNNEISEKSEIFDDQFSVERPDGSNFTLKIRSTKLEDSAMYFCASKDAGTSEAFFGQGTRLTVV.

This clone was counted at least ten times. The gene calls are TRBV14 and TRBJ2-1; D is undetermined. Germline V gives CDR1 SGHDN, CDR2 FVKESK. Trimming removed 0 bases at V and 10 bases at J, with 13 bases between. This CDR3 is 14 amino acids long. CDR3 loop: CASSQETTIGEQFF. DNA for the CDR3: TGTGCCAGCAGCCAAGAGACAACGATTGGGGAGCAGTTCTTC.

The V gene is TRBV11-2, the J gene TRBJ2-2, with D possibly TRBD2 on 5 matching bases. The length of the CDR3 is 14 residues. The germline CDR1 and CDR2 sequences are SGHAT and FQNNGV. Trimming took off 3 bases at V and 4 bases at J, with 9 bases between the two ends. As DNA, the CDR3 is TGTGCCAGCAGCTTCGGCGCGGGCACCGGGGAGCTGTTTTTT. Translation gives CASSFGAGTGELFF.

The chain combines TRBV18 with TRBJ2-7; 7 bases match TRBD1. This CDR3 is 14 amino acids long. Looked up from germline, CDR1 is KGHSH and CDR2 is LQKENI. V shed 3 bases, J shed 5 bases, and the junction held 7 bases outside the gene matches. Here the CDR3 reads CASSPDRARDEQYF. The CDR3 bases are TGTGCCAGCTCACCCGACAGGGCCCGGGACGAGCAGTACTTC. Variable domain in full (rest from reference TRBV18 and TRBJ2-7): NAGVMQNPRHLVRRRGQEARLRCSPMKGHSHVYWYRQLPEEGLKFMVYLQKENIIDESGMPKERFSAEFPKEGPSILRIQQVVRGDSAAYFCASSPDRARDEQYFGPGTRLTVT.

The genes are TRBV28 and TRBJ2-3; TRBD1 might be the D (6 bases). The CDR3 covers 15 residues. V was shortened by 3 bases and J by 2 bases, with 12 bases between the two germline ends. Germline V lookup: CDR1 MDHEN, CDR2 SYDVKM. The CDR3 sequence: CASSLVQGHTDTQYF. The CDR3 DNA follows: TGTGCCAGCAGTTTGGTTCAGGGGCACACAGATACGCAGTATTTT.

The chain uses TRBV7-2 and TRBJ2-7; D possibly corresponds to TRBD2 (7 bases). CDR3 size: 17 residues. Germline V gene lookup returns CDR1 SGHTA and CDR2 FQGNSA. V lost 5 bases and J lost 0, with 20 bases in between. The CDR3 nucleotides are TGTGCCAGCAGCCCGAGGGAGGGGGGTTTCTTCTCCTACGAGCAGTACTTC. The encoded protein is CASSPREGGFFSYEQYF.

The chain uses TRBV3-1 (or the pseudogene TRBV3-2) and TRBJ2-7, with no clear D. The CDR3 length is 15 residues. Between the trimmed V and J ends, which lost 0 bases and 4 bases, there was a span of 13 bases. CDR1 and CDR2 from the germline V gene are LGHDT and YNNKEL (reference sequence). CDR3 loop: CASSQDLTPLYEQYF. The CDR3 DNA reads as TGTGCCAGCAGCCAAGATCTGACACCTCTTTACGAGCAGTACTTC.

The CDR3: CASTSGTSDEQYF. CDR3 DNA: TGTGCCAGCACGTCCGGGACTAGCGACGAGCAGTACTTC. The chain employs TRBV11-3 and TRBJ2-7; 10 nucleotides line up with TRBD2. In germline, CDR1 is SGHNT, CDR2 YENEEA. V lost 7 bases to trimming and J lost 5 bases; unmatched junction nucleotides: 5. This CDR3 has 13 amino acids.

This clone appeared a few times. J is TRBJ2-7 and V is TRBV30, with 10 bases matching TRBD1. With 0 bases clipped from V and 7 bases from J, the junction kept 12 bases outside the gene matches. This CDR3 is built from 16 residues. Germline values: CDR1 GTSNPN, CDR2 SVGIG (reference sequence). In nucleotides, the CDR3 is TGTGCCTGGAGTGTACGGGGCGACAGGGGGCAGAGAGAGCAGTACTTC. Translating it yields CAWSVRGDRGQREQYF.

The chain has TRBV5-6 and TRBJ2-5, with D possibly matching TRBD2 (6 bases). V was cut by 0 bases and J by 5 bases, with 11 bases left in between. This CDR3 has 14 amino acids. The germline V gene has CDR1 SGHDT and CDR2 YYEEEE. Written as DNA, the CDR3 is TGTGCCAGCAGCTTGGCGGGAGTGAGGGAGACCCAGTACTTC. Translating it yields CASSLAGVRETQYF.

The CDR3 DNA reads TGTGCCAGCAATGGTGGAGTCCCTTACAATGAGCAGTTCTTC. Translation gives CASNGGVPYNEQFF. The chain carries TRBV27 and TRBJ2-1, with D unclear. The CDR3 loop spans 14 amino acids. Germline values: CDR1 MNHEY, CDR2 SMNVEV (reference sequence). Trimming took off 7 bases at V and 4 bases at J, with 14 bases between the two ends.